The clone carrying this T cell receptor (beta chain) has only one observation. Its antigen is still unknown. This sample is part of a study of CD8+ T cells in alopecia areata. RNA, once extracted, was reverse transcribed into cDNA for use as the sequencing template. Sequencing used immunoSEQ multiplex PCR; TCRdb keeps in-frame clones, though not all of them. The sample shows around 50,000 clones, about 96% of them seen only once. Alopecia areata patients provided lesional scalp punch biopsies and peripheral blood, both collected for the study. The CDR3 loop spans 19 amino acids. V lost 3 bases to trimming and J lost 1 base; unmatched junction nucleotides: 13. The germline gives CDR1 ENHRY, CDR2 SYGVKD. Study-wide points: Especially in alopecia totalis/universalis, lesional scalp showed greater clonality than normal scalp did.

This specimen consisted of CD8+ T cells sorted from blood, obtained at week 0. The sequence came from a human donor with alopecia areata. The chain employs TRBV10-3 and TRBJ2-1; TRBD2 matches 9 bases. CDR3 region: CAISDDGGRGLASYNEQFF. CDR3 in DNA: TGTGCCATCAGTGACGATGGGGGTCGGGGACTAGCTTCCTACAATGAGCAGTTCTTC.